This TCR beta chain stems from a study of cytomegalovirus exposure and HLA in healthy donors. The overall study: An earlier analysis found 100 million or so unique TCR beta sequences from about 190 million T cells.

Germline CDR1 MNHEY, CDR2 SVGAGI. V lost 6 bases, J lost 2 bases, and 13 bases lay in between. CDR3 length: 15 amino acids. In this sample, this clone is medium-sized (0.01 to 0.1%). Its matching antigen is unknown. The PCR had 60 Vbeta and 13 Jbeta primers. Using immunoSEQ multiplex PCR, the repertoire was profiled, and TCRdb retains in-frame clones only, with some absent. Of approximately 90,000 clones in the sample, about 85% were seen once. Study-wide findings and caveats: The classifier, whose performance was assessed in both the original and validation cohorts, reportedly diagnosed cytomegalovirus status with high specificity and sensitivity. In a later analysis, V- and J-gene trimming of beta chains associated with a DCLRE1C missense variant, replicated independently. A cluster of highly shared sequence variants was likely a sequencing artifact.

This sequence joins TRBV6-5 and TRBJ1-4, with a weak D call TRBD1 (6 bases). This TCR came from a man between 35 and 55 years old in good health and CMV-seropositive. Sequenced: PBMCs. In nucleotides, the CDR3 is TGTGCCAGCAGCCCCAGGGGTTCCACTAATGAAAAACTGTTTTTT. Its translation is CASSPRGSTNEKLFF.